The 5 T cell receptor beta chains in this list originate from one sample, sequenced in a study of T cells and copy number aberrations in small-cell lung cancer. TCRdb's table, derived via immunoSEQ multiplex PCR, lists solely in-frame clones and lacks some. The table shows some 9,300 clones, with roughly 85% occurring only once. Sequencing was carried out using normal tissue next to the tumor. These receptors all stem from a man aged 60-69 years with small cell lung cancer.

The rearrangement joins TRBV29-1 to TRBJ2-3; no definite D call. The CDR3 extends over 13 amino acids. Trimming left V 5 bases short and J 8 bases short, with 17 bases between. The germline V gene has CDR1 SQVTM and CDR2 ANQGSEA. Written as DNA, the CDR3 is TGCAGCGTTTCTCCATCCGTGGCCGGTACGCAGTATTTT. This translates into CSVSPSVAGTQYF.

This chain joins TRBV27 and TRBJ2-1; D not resolved. The CDR3 covers 13 residues. In germline, CDR1 is MNHEY, CDR2 SMNVEV (reference sequence). V was shortened by 1 base and J by 9 bases, with 10 bases between the two germline ends. For the CDR3, the DNA is TGTGCCAGCAGTTTATTAGGGCCAAGTGAGCAGTTCTTC. As protein: CASSLLGPSEQFF.

The chain recombines TRBV10-3 with TRBJ2-3; D may be TRBD1 (5 bases). CDR1 and CDR2 from the germline V gene are ENHRY and SYGVKD. The CDR3 totals 14 residues. V was pared by 3 bases and J by 3 bases, with 10 bases between. As DNA, the CDR3 is TGTGCCATCAGTGATCGGCAGGGAACAGATACGCAGTATTTT. As protein: CAISDRQGTDTQYF.

This clone was seen a single time. The chain is built from TRBV19 and TRBJ2-4; D gene uncertain. Germline CDR1 and CDR2: LNHDA and SQIVND (reference sequence). The CDR3 covers 11 residues. Trimming took off 6 bases at V and 6 bases at J, with 6 bases between the two ends. Here the CDR3 DNA reads TGTGCCAGTAGCTCTAGAAACATTCAGTACTTC. Translated, it gives CASSSRNIQYF.

CDR3 residues: CASSRGWASQPQHF. The CDR3 nucleotides are TGTGCCAGCAGCCGTGGGTGGGCAAGCCAGCCCCAGCATTTT. The rearrangement uses TRBV5-6 and TRBJ1-5; D call uncertain. The germline V gene encodes CDR1 SGHDT and CDR2 YYEEEE. The germline V and J ends were trimmed by 4 bases and 7 bases, with 15 bases remaining between them. The CDR3 consists of 14 residues.